This TCR beta chain is drawn from a study of blood T cell repertoires in COVID-19. Original handling: Counts of nucleated cells, estimated from reference gene primer amplification, were obtained. Sequencing was performed with immunoSEQ multiplex PCR; in TCRdb, only in-frame clones are kept and a portion is missing. V, J and clone size derive from that table, while D and trimming were established from the DNA sequence. Of nearly 90,000 clones listed, roughly 91% are singletons. The CDR3 is 15 residues long. CDR1 and CDR2 (germline): SGHRS, YFSETQ. J gave up 0 bases and V 4 bases, and 4 bases lay outside the gene matches.

This clonotype was obtained from a man younger than 35 with COVID-19, enrolled during active disease. Sequencing input: peripheral blood. The rearrangement uses TRBV5-1 and TRBJ2-1, with TRBD1 identical over 7 bases. Here the CDR3 reads CASSVGTASYNEQFF. The CDR3 nucleotides are TGCGCCAGCAGCGTCGGGACAGCCTCCTACAATGAGCAGTTCTTC.